This TCR beta chain was captured in a study of cytomegalovirus exposure and HLA in healthy donors. 13 Jbeta primers and 60 Vbeta primers were used for the PCR. Measured with immunoSEQ multiplex PCR; TCRdb has only the in-frame clones, and not every one. This sample has some 100,000 clones, with roughly four fifths found just once. All donors participated as healthy donors of bone marrow. This clone was seen once. The V segment lost 4 bases and the J segment 8 bases; nucleotides outside the gene matches: 7. CDR1 is MNHEY and CDR2 is SVGAGI in the germline V gene. The CDR3 sequence is 14 residues long. The specimen was PBMCs. This TCR was recovered from a male donor in good health and CMV-seropositive. The rearrangement links TRBV6-5 to TRBJ1-2, with TRBD1 matching 10 bases. DNA of the CDR3: TGTGCCAGCAGTTGGACAGGGGGTATGTTAGGCTACACCTTC. As protein: CASSWTGGMLGYTF.